Following are 16 T cell receptor beta chains from one sample sequenced in a study of T cells of healthy individuals. TCRdb independently ran MiXCR on the 5' RACE reads; one entry per CDR3 protein. Of nearly 100,000 distinct CDR3 sequences listed, approximately 16% are singletons. The receptors here all came from a human donor in good health.

The V call is TRBV27, the J call TRBJ1-5; a weak D match, TRBD1 (6 bases). CDR3 length: 15 residues. Germline V lookup: CDR1 MNHEY, CDR2 SMNVEV (reference sequence). The V gene lost 5 bases and the J gene lost 2 bases, with 13 bases spanning the gap. In DNA form, the CDR3 reads TGTGCCAGCAGTCGTTGGGGGCAGGGCAATCAGCCCCAGCATTTT. Translation gives CASSRWGQGNQPQHF.

This chain links TRBV5-1 with TRBJ2-5, with D unresolved. V was pared by 6 bases and J by 0 bases, with 12 bases between. This CDR3 has 14 residues. Per germline, CDR1 SGHRS and CDR2 YFSETQ. CDR3 residues: CASTPGNYQETQYF. As DNA, the CDR3 is TGCGCCAGCACTCCTGGGAACTACCAAGAGACCCAGTACTTC.

There are a few counts of this clonotype. The chain recombines TRBV28 with TRBJ2-2; D call uncertain. CDR3 length: 14 amino acids. Trimming cost V 4 bases and J 0 bases, with 6 bases left between them. The germline V gene encodes CDR1 MDHEN and CDR2 SYDVKM. The CDR3 bases are TGTGCCAGCAGTTCCAGGTCGAACACCGGGGAGCTGTTTTTT. This sequence encodes CASSSRSNTGELFF.

The chain couples TRBV12-3 or TRBV12-4 to TRBJ2-1, with 7 bases matching TRBD1. The CDR3 totals 15 residues. The V gene end was trimmed by 5 bases and the J gene end by 4 bases; junction bases not matched to a gene: 8. CDR3 bases: TGTGCCAGCAGTCCCGGGACAGTCACTTACAATGAGCAGTTCTTC. Protein product: CASSPGTVTYNEQFF.

The chain combines TRBV10-3 with TRBJ2-3; D remains ambiguous. The germline CDR1 and CDR2 sequences are ENHRY and SYGVKD. The CDR3 is 14 amino acids. Trimming pared 0 bases from V and 5 bases from J, leaving 9 bases between. CDR3 in DNA: TGTGCCATCAGTGAGTCGACCGACGGAGATACGCAGTATTTT. It translates to CAISESTDGDTQYF.

This clonotype was detected only a few times. This chain connects TRBV20-1 to TRBJ1-6; no reliable D call. Trimming stripped 5 bases from V and 7 bases from J, with 15 bases between. Germline lookup yields CDR1 DFQATT and CDR2 SNEGSKA (reference sequence). There are 14 residues in the CDR3. The DNA of the CDR3 is TGCAGTGCTTCCACGGCAGGACTCAATTCACCCCTCCACTTT. This encodes CSASTAGLNSPLHF.

The gene calls are TRBV27 and TRBJ2-3, with 7 bases lining up with TRBD2. The CDR3 totals 15 residues. CDR1 and CDR2 from the germline V gene are MNHEY and SMNVEV (reference sequence). With V trimmed by 6 bases and J by 6 bases, 12 bases remained unmatched. CDR3 sequence (DNA): TGTGCCAGCAGGCGGGAGTTTGGTGTAAGGGATACGCAGTATTTT. Translating gives CASRREFGVRDTQYF.

This clonotype showed up just a few times. The rearrangement uses TRBV28 and TRBJ1-5; 7 bases line up with TRBD1. This CDR3 has 14 residues. From germline, CDR1 is MDHEN and CDR2 SYDVKM. V lost 5 bases and J lost 4; bases outside the gene matches: 5. CDR3 protein: CASSRDSQNQPQHF. CDR3 coding DNA: TGTGCCAGCAGTCGGGACAGCCAAAATCAGCCCCAGCATTTT.

This clonotype was seen more than once but under ten times. V usage is TRBV28 and J usage is TRBJ2-6; D is ambiguous. Per the germline V gene, CDR1 is MDHEN and CDR2 is SYDVKM. Deletions cut 4 bases from V and 4 bases from J, with 5 bases between. CDR3 length: 13 amino acids. CDR3 in DNA: TGTGCCAGCAGTTCAGTGGGGGCCAACGTCCTGACTTTC. Its translation: CASSSVGANVLTF. The full variable domain, with the rest looked up from reference TRBV28 and TRBJ2-6, is DVKVTQSSRYLVKRTGEKVFLECVQDMDHENMFWYRQDPGLGLRLIYFSYDVKMKEKGDIPEGYSVSREKKERFSLILESASTNQTSMYLCASSSVGANVLTFGAGSRLTVL.

This clonotype was detected a few times. The rearrangement links TRBV20-1 to TRBJ2-2; D call uncertain. The ends were cut back, 3 bases at V and 2 bases at J, with 4 bases in the middle. The germline V gene has CDR1 DFQATT and CDR2 SNEGSKA (reference sequence). This CDR3 region has 12 residues. The CDR3 nucleotides are TGCAGTGCTAGGTTTAACACCGGGGAGCTGTTTTTT. This sequence encodes CSARFNTGELFF.

The chain uses TRBV12-3 or TRBV12-4 and TRBJ2-6; a weak D match, TRBD1 (6 bases). There are 17 residues in the CDR3. Trimming removed 4 bases from V and 0 bases from J, with 13 bases in between. CDR3: CASSSPQGFSGANVLTF. CDR3 nucleotides: TGTGCCAGCAGTTCCCCCCAGGGGTTCTCTGGGGCCAACGTCCTGACTTTC.

The chain carries TRBV7-8 and TRBJ1-5, with D uncertain. The CDR3 has 13 residues. The germline gives CDR1 SGHVS, CDR2 FQNEAQ. The V end was cut by 3 bases, the J end by 7 bases, with 10 bases between. This chain's CDR3 is CASSLGLGQPQHF. Written as DNA, the CDR3 is TGTGCCAGCAGCTTGGGGTTGGGGCAGCCCCAGCATTTT.

Ten or more counts support this clonotype. The DNA for the CDR3 is TGCAGTGCTAGGATGGAGGGAGGGCAGTATTTT. Protein: CSARMEGGQYF. The chain is built from TRBV20-1 and TRBJ2-3; D may be TRBD2 (6 bases). V was pared by 3 bases and J by 11 bases, with 12 bases between. Germline V gene sequence: CDR1 DFQATT, CDR2 SNEGSKA (reference sequence). The CDR3 length is 11 residues.

This sequence joins TRBV6-1 and TRBJ1-1, with D possibly matching TRBD1 (6 bases). Germline assignment: CDR1 MNHNS and CDR2 SASEGT. The CDR3 totals 16 residues. Trimming removed 0 bases from V and 2 bases from J, with 13 bases in between. The CDR3 reads CASSEAGGPRNTEAFF. The CDR3 nucleotides read TGTGCCAGCAGTGAAGCGGGGGGGCCGCGAAACACTGAAGCTTTCTTT.

The chain recombines TRBV20-1 with TRBJ1-2, with 7 bases matching TRBD1. CDR3 length equals 13 residues. The trim removed 5 bases at V and 4 bases at J, leaving 7 bases unmatched. Germline V gene lookup returns CDR1 DFQATT and CDR2 SNEGSKA (reference sequence). CDR3 in DNA: TGCAGTGCTGTCCCGGGACAGCCCTATGGCTACACCTTC. Protein: CSAVPGQPYGYTF.

This clonotype occurred a few times. This rearrangement joins TRBV6-2 or TRBV6-3 to TRBJ2-4; D possibly matches TRBD1 or TRBD2 (5 bases each). V was pared by 8 bases and J by 0 bases, with 17 bases between. Germline V CDR1 and CDR2: MNHEY, SVGEGT. CDR3 length: 16 residues. The CDR3 region is CASAELPGLAKNIQYF. CDR3 coding DNA: TGTGCCAGCGCGGAATTGCCGGGGCTAGCCAAAAACATTCAGTACTTC.